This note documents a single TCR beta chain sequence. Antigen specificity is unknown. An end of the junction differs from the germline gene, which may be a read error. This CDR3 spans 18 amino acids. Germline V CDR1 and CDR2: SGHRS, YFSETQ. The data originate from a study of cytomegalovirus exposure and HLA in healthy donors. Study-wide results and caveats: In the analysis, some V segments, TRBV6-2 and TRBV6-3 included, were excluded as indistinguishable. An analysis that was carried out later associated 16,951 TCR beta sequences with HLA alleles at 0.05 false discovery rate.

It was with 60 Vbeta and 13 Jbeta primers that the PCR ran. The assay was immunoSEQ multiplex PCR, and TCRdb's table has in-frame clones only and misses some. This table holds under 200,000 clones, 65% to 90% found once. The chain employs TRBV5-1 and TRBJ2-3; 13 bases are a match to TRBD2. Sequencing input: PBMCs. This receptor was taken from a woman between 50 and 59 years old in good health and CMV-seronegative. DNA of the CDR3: TGCGCCAGCAGCTCTCTCGGACTAGCGGGAGAGTTCACAGATACGCGGTATTTT. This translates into CASSSLGLAGEFTDTRYF.